These 10 T cell receptor beta chains were sequenced from one sample in a study of glioma-infiltrating T cells after dendritic cell vaccination listed by TCRdb under 2016. The meaning of the sample's time point label: after dendritic cell vaccination, including at tumor progression/relapse. Receptors were amplified or captured by the immunoSEQ multiplex PCR assay. Not all clones reach the TCRdb copy of this immuneACCESS table, which keeps in-frame sequences only. Checked studies attribute under half of the gap to unresolved V genes and leave the rest unexplained. The sample yields 91,000 or so clones; 65% to 85% were counted once. The top ten clones comprise roughly 5.9% of the sample. The input for sequencing was blood, taken after dendritic cell vaccination. The receptors originated from a human donor with glioblastoma.

The V and J genes are TRBV7-3 and TRBJ1-2; 11 bases line up with TRBD1. CDR1 SGHTA and CDR2 FQGTGA come from the germline V gene. This CDR3 region has 14 residues. V shed 4 bases, J shed 2 bases, and the junction held 0 bases outside the gene matches. The CDR3 loop reads CASSWDRGNYGYTF. The CDR3 nucleotides are TGTGCCAGCAGCTGGGACAGGGGGAACTATGGCTACACCTTC. Full variable domain (remainder filled in from reference TRBV7-3 and TRBJ1-2): GAGVSQTPSNKVTEKGKYVELRCDPISGHTALYWYRQSLGQGPEFLIYFQGTGAADDSGLPNDRFFAVRPEGSVSTLKIQRTERGDSAVYLCASSWDRGNYGYTFGSGTRLTVV.

The chain links TRBV7-6 to TRBJ1-3, with D unclear. CDR1 is SGHVS and CDR2 is FNYEAQ in the germline V gene. The length of the CDR3 is 15 residues. V was pared by 2 bases and J by 0 bases, with 8 bases between. The CDR3: CASSLRGSSGNTIYF. In DNA, the CDR3 is TGTGCCAGCAGCTTACGGGGAAGCTCTGGAAACACCATATATTTT. Complete variable domain (other parts from reference TRBV7-6 and TRBJ1-3): GAGVSQSPRYKVTKRGQDVALRCDPISGHVSLYWYRQALGQGPEFLTYFNYEAQQDKSGLPNDRFSAERPEGSISTLTIQRTEQRDSAMYRCASSLRGSSGNTIYFGEGSWLTVV.

V gene TRBV28 combines with J gene TRBJ2-7, with TRBD1 matching 10 bases. Germline V gene data show CDR1 as MDHEN and CDR2 as SYDVKM. V lost 1 base to trimming and J lost 5 bases; unmatched junction nucleotides: 5. The CDR3 runs to 15 residues. CDR3 in DNA: TGTGCCAGCAGTTTATCAGGGGACAGGGGTGACGAGCAGTACTTC. Amino acid sequence: CASSLSGDRGDEQYF.

The chain links TRBV6-6 to TRBJ1-2; D not certain. Germline V gives CDR1 MNHNY, CDR2 SVGAGI (reference sequence). CDR3 size: 12 residues. The V end was cut by 4 bases, the J end by 7 bases, with 10 bases between. The CDR3, as DNA: TGTGCCAGCAGTTCGGGGAATGGTGGCTACACCTTC. Its translation is CASSSGNGGYTF.

The CDR3 protein is CASSPPGGSTDTQYF. CDR3 nucleotide sequence: TGTGCCAGCTCACCACCAGGCGGATCCACAGATACGCAGTATTTT. This chain connects TRBV18 to TRBJ2-3; D is undetermined. V lost 0 bases, J lost 2 bases, and 9 bases lay in between. CDR3 length equals 15 residues. In germline, CDR1 is KGHSH, CDR2 LQKENI.

V gene TRBV5-1 combines with J gene TRBJ1-1, with D hard to call. V was pared by 0 bases and J by 10 bases, with 13 bases between. Per germline, CDR1 SGHRS and CDR2 YFSETQ. The CDR3 extends over 13 amino acids. Here the CDR3 DNA reads TGCGCCAGCAGCTTGGAAGGCAGGCAAATAGCTTTCTTT. This translates into CASSLEGRQIAFF.

The chain is built from TRBV9 and TRBJ2-1, with 12 bases matching TRBD2. Trimming at V came to 0 bases and at J to 4 bases, leaving 2 bases not matched to a gene. This CDR3 comprises 16 residues. In germline, CDR1 is SGDLS, CDR2 YYNGEE. Written as DNA, the CDR3 is TGTGCCAGCAGCGTAGGGACTAGCGGGAATTACAATGAGCAGTTCTTC. It is translated as CASSVGTSGNYNEQFF.

The rearrangement uses TRBV9 and TRBJ2-1; 7 bases are a match to TRBD2. Germline assignment: CDR1 SGDLS and CDR2 YYNGEE. With V trimmed by 4 bases and J by 5 bases, 12 bases remained unmatched. The CDR3 extends over 16 amino acids. The CDR3 region is CASSPMGGSLHNEQFF. CDR3 in DNA: TGTGCCAGCAGCCCCATGGGCGGGAGCTTACACAATGAGCAGTTCTTC.

About this clone itself: The sample contains more than one DNA sequence encoding this CDR3. The gene calls are TRBV10-2 and TRBJ1-5; no clear D. The CDR3 contains 15 residues. V lost 3 bases and J 4 bases, leaving 13 bases between the germline ends. In germline, CDR1 is WSHSY, CDR2 SAAADI. This CDR3 reads CASSESGGANQPQHF. Written as DNA, the CDR3 is TGCGCCAGCAGTGAATCGGGTGGAGCGAATCAGCCCCAGCATTTT.

The rearrangement links TRBV5-1 to TRBJ2-1; D might be TRBD1 (9 bases). Germline V gives CDR1 SGHRS, CDR2 YFSETQ. V lost 4 bases to trimming and J lost 5 bases, with 16 bases between them. The length of the CDR3 is 15 residues. CDR3 DNA: TGCGCCAGCAGCACGGGGGGGACAGGGAACAATGAGCAGTTCTTC. Translation gives CASSTGGTGNNEQFF.